The 5 T cell receptor beta chains reported below all come from one sample, sequenced in a study of T cells in Graves' hyperthyroidism and ophthalmopathy. Amplification of TCR beta CDR3 regions used RNA as the template. The primer set for the first-round RT-PCR of the TCR CDR3 was HTBI. TCRdb independently ran MiXCR on the multiplex PCR reads; one entry per CDR3 protein. The sample comprises hundreds of thousands of distinct CDR3 sequences, approximately 15% of which are singletons, and less than 6% rests with the top ten. Input material: blood. The receptors were gathered from a young woman with Graves' hyperthyroidism that later progressed to Graves' ophthalmopathy.

This clonotype came up many times. CDR3 amino acids: CSVVSNRGPGANVLTF. CDR3 bases: TGCAGCGTTGTGAGTAACAGGGGGCCAGGGGCCAACGTCCTGACTTTC. V is TRBV29-1 and J is TRBJ2-6; 9 bases line up with TRBD1. This CDR3 is 16 amino acids long. J lost 4 bases, V lost 4 bases, and 8 bases had no gene match. Germline loops: CDR1 SQVTM, CDR2 ANQGSEA.

The CDR3 is CASSEDGTLVKKLFF. Here the CDR3 DNA reads TGTGCCAGCAGTGAAGACGGGACCCTTGTGAAAAAACTGTTTTTT. The chain employs TRBV2 and TRBJ1-4; D may be TRBD1 (5 bases). This CDR3 spans 15 amino acids. Germline V gene data show CDR1 as SNHLY and CDR2 as FYNNEI. Trimming took off 1 base at V and 9 bases at J, with 15 bases between the two ends. Looking up the rest from reference TRBV2 and TRBJ1-4 gives the full variable domain: EPEVTQTPSHQVTQMGQEVILRCVPISNHLYFYWYRQILGQKVEFLVSFYNNEISEKSEIFDDQFSVERPDGSNFTLKIRSTKLEDSAMYFCASSEDGTLVKKLFFGSGTQLSVL.

Comment on this clonotype: This may come from a read error, since a much larger clone is one base off. The chain combines TRBV7-2 with TRBJ1-5; possibly TRBD1 for D (5 bases). In germline, CDR1 is SGHTA, CDR2 FQGNSA. This CDR3 region has 14 residues. The chain's CDR3 is CASSLGDHNQPLHF. In DNA form, the CDR3 reads TGTGCCAGCAGCTTAGGGGACCACAATCAGCCCCTGCATTTT.

This clonotype showed up many times. This chain links TRBV12-3 or TRBV12-4 with TRBJ1-5, with D unresolved. V was cut by 4 bases and J by 10 bases, with 17 bases left in between. The length of the CDR3 is 14 residues. In DNA form, the CDR3 reads TGTGCCAGCAGTTCGCAGGTCCTTGGGGTACCCCAGCATTTT. Protein: CASSSQVLGVPQHF.

This clonotype was counted at least ten times. The gene calls are TRBV27 and TRBJ2-7; no clear D. This CDR3 comprises 14 residues. Trimming took 5 bases from V and 5 from J, leaving 16 bases between them. CDR1 and CDR2 (germline): MNHEY, SMNVEV (reference sequence). DNA for the CDR3: TGTGCCAGCAGTCCCCACGGTCTCGGCAACGAGCAGTACTTC. It translates to CASSPHGLGNEQYF.